This T cell receptor (beta chain) was identified during a study of cytomegalovirus exposure and HLA in healthy donors. Study results and caveats: Presence/absence analyses rested on an assumption that sequencing depth was roughly uniform across donors. A later analysis linked some 18,000 TCR beta sequences to HLA alleles at 0.05 false discovery rate. CMV serostatus was the sole immune exposure data available.

Though nominally healthy at sampling, donors likely had unrecorded immune exposures. It was with 60 Vbeta and 13 Jbeta primers that the PCR ran. Repertoires were generated with immunoSEQ multiplex PCR, while TCRdb's copy carries only in-frame clones and drops some. The top ten hold approximately 3.3% of the sample, which has 85,000 to 100,000 clones, around three quarters seen once. Losses at the gene ends were 4 bases for V and 4 bases for J; bases not matched to a gene: 8. In germline, CDR1 is MGHRA, CDR2 YSYEKL. This CDR3 spans 15 amino acids. Comments on this clone: Its antigen remains unknown.

Source material: PBMCs. The receptor was isolated from a male donor in good health and CMV-seropositive. The gene calls are TRBV4-1 and TRBJ1-2, with TRBD1 matching over 8 bases. In DNA form, the CDR3 reads TGCGCCAGCAGCCCCTCGGGACAGGCATTCTATGGCTACACCTTC. Translation: CASSPSGQAFYGYTF.